This T cell receptor beta chain was profiled in a study of T cell responses to AZD1222 COVID-19 vaccine. Study-level findings and limits: White British ancestry dominated among donors, who included more females, and clonal diversity was possibly underestimated. CD4 TCRs linked to vaccination spanned spike, dominating at 160-218 and 743-854. Per reports, nearly half of all spike-specific TCRs target regions that are unmutated in variants.

Worth noting for this clone: What it binds is unknown.

With 5 bases clipped from V and 6 bases from J, the junction kept 8 bases outside the gene matches. The germline CDR1 and CDR2 sequences are SGHRS and YFSETQ. The CDR3 sequence is 14 residues long. Assay: immunoSEQ multiplex PCR; the TCRdb copy retains only in-frame clones and omits some. The sample records fewer than 200,000 clones, 80% to 95% being singletons. The sequences come from peripheral blood, collected on day 0 of AZD1222 vaccination. V gene TRBV5-1 combines with J gene TRBJ1-2; 9 bases agree with TRBD1. This receptor was obtained from an adult in good health. This CDR3 is CASRLFDRGDGYTF. The CDR3 DNA is TGCGCCAGCAGACTTTTTGACAGGGGGGATGGCTACACCTTC. The full variable domain, its missing parts supplied by reference TRBV5-1 and TRBJ1-2, is KAGVTQTPRYLIKTRGQQVTLSCSPISGHRSVSWYQQTPGQGLQFLFEYFSETQRNKGNFPGRFSGRQFSNSRSEMNVSTLELGDSALYLCASRLFDRGDGYTFGSGTRLTVV.